This TCR beta chain was found in a study of T cell responses to AZD1222 COVID-19 vaccine. Turning to this clone: The antigen is undetermined.

General study findings and limits: The donor cohort was predominantly white British with a female majority, and clonal diversity may have been underestimated. Spike regions recognized by vaccine-associated CD4 TCRs spanned the protein, led by 160-218 and 743-854.

Method: immunoSEQ multiplex PCR; TCRdb's copy keeps in-frame clones and lacks some. The data show some 200,000 clones, 90% to 95% seen once. Germline V gene data show CDR1 as SQVTM and CDR2 as ANQGSEA. The V segment lost 4 bases and the J segment 2 bases; nucleotides outside the gene matches: 1. CDR3 length: 13 amino acids. The chain couples TRBV29-1 to TRBJ1-5; TRBD1 agrees at 8 bases. This specimen was peripheral blood, taken 28 days after the second dose of the MenACWY control vaccine. This receptor was taken from an adult who received the MenACWY meningococcal vaccine as a control. The CDR3 nucleotides are TGCAGCGTTGCAGGGGGCGGCAATCAGCCCCAGCATTTT. Protein: CSVAGGGNQPQHF.